Below are 30 T cell receptor beta chains sequenced from a single sample in a study of a mutant IDH1 vaccine in newly diagnosed glioma. Which antigens these TCRs recognize remains unknown. Produced via immunoSEQ multiplex PCR; TCRdb's table is partial and in-frame only. The sample has tens of thousands of clones, over 70% seen once. Time point of the sample: week 5, during vaccination. Every vaccine dose comprised 300 ug of mutant IDH1 20-mer peptide plus topical imiquimod. The sequencing here drew on PBMCs, taken from a glioma patient whose treatment included an IDH1 peptide vaccine. These receptor sequences come from a man aged 25-45 years with glioma.

The chain has TRBV6-1 and TRBJ1-6; 7 nucleotides align to TRBD1. Germline loops: CDR1 MNHNS, CDR2 SASEGT. Trimming took 4 bases from V and 5 from J; bases not matched to a gene: 8. The CDR3 spans 16 residues. The DNA of the CDR3 is TGTGCCAGCAGTGCAGTGATGGGACAGCATAATTCACCCCTCCACTTT. Translating it yields CASSAVMGQHNSPLHF.

The J gene is TRBJ1-2, the V gene TRBV29-1; no definite D call. V was cut by 3 bases and J by 2 bases, with 10 bases left in between. This CDR3 is built from 13 residues. CDR1 and CDR2 (germline): SQVTM, ANQGSEA. CDR3 sequence (DNA): TGCAGCGTTGAGAAAGGGCAAAACTATGGCTACACCTTC. It encodes CSVEKGQNYGYTF.

V and J are TRBV4-1 and TRBJ1-2, with 8 bases that match TRBD1. There are 14 residues in the CDR3. The germline gives CDR1 MGHRA, CDR2 YSYEKL. The V segment lost 2 bases and the J segment 8 bases; nucleotides outside the gene matches: 7. The CDR3 protein is CASSQLDRGRGYTF. Here the CDR3 DNA reads TGCGCCAGCAGCCAACTAGACAGGGGTAGGGGCTACACCTTC.

The rearrangement uses TRBV9 and TRBJ2-7; 8 positions agree with TRBD1. V lost 3 bases, J lost 2 bases, and 7 bases stayed unmatched. The CDR3 is 15 residues long. Per the germline V gene, CDR1 is SGDLS and CDR2 is YYNGEE. The CDR3 DNA sequence: TGTGCCAGCAGCGCAGACAGGGGAAAACCCTACGAGCAGTACTTC. Protein: CASSADRGKPYEQYF.

The chain uses TRBV5-1 and TRBJ2-5; possible D gene TRBD1, 6 bases. Between the trimmed V and J ends, which lost 4 bases and 4 bases, there was a span of 14 bases. Germline V lookup: CDR1 SGHRS, CDR2 YFSETQ. The CDR3 extends over 14 amino acids. The chain's CDR3 is CASSAFQGRETQYF. CDR3 nucleotides: TGCGCCAGCAGCGCGTTCCAGGGGCGAGAGACCCAGTACTTC.

The V gene is TRBV18, the J gene TRBJ2-7; the D is unclear. The CDR3 runs 11 residues. Between the trimmed V and J ends, which lost 3 bases and 4 bases, there was a span of 4 bases. Germline V lookup: CDR1 KGHSH, CDR2 LQKENI. The CDR3 coding sequence is TGTGCCAGCTCACCGGGTTACGAGCAGTACTTC. Translated, it gives CASSPGYEQYF.

This rearrangement joins TRBV18 to TRBJ2-7; no reliable D call. The CDR3 loop spans 13 amino acids. Trimming took 3 bases from V and 3 from J, leaving 9 bases between them. CDR1 and CDR2 (germline): KGHSH, LQKENI. CDR3 region: CASSPPGYYEQYF. The CDR3 nucleotides are TGTGCCAGCTCACCCCCCGGGTACTACGAGCAGTACTTC.

The sample holds a few counts of this clone. The gene calls are TRBV30 and TRBJ1-1; a weak D match, TRBD1 (5 bases). Germline CDR1 reads GTSNPN; CDR2 reads SVGIG (reference sequence). With 1 base removed from V and 9 bases from J, the gap between germline ends came to 9 bases. CDR3 size: 11 residues. In nucleotides, the CDR3 is TGTGCCTGGAGTGAGGGACCGCAAGCTTTCTTT. It yields the protein CAWSEGPQAFF.

The CDR3 DNA reads TGTGCCAGCAGTTACTCGTTCACCGGGGAGCTGTTTTTT. The encoded protein is CASSYSFTGELFF. The chain recombines TRBV6-5 with TRBJ2-2, with unresolved D. The CDR3 is 13 amino acids. CDR1 is MNHEY and CDR2 is SVGAGI in the germline V gene. The germline V and J ends were trimmed by 0 bases and 4 bases, with 3 bases remaining between them.

The chain joins TRBV6-1 to TRBJ1-5; D gene unclear. The length of the CDR3 is 15 residues. V was shortened by 5 bases and J by 0 bases, with 11 bases between the two germline ends. From germline, CDR1 is MNHNS and CDR2 SASEGT. For the CDR3, the DNA is TGTGCCAGCAGTTGGGGTTACGATAGCAATCAGCCCCAGCATTTT. It translates to CASSWGYDSNQPQHF.

The chain uses TRBV2 and TRBJ2-1; 12 bases map to TRBD2. With V trimmed by 3 bases and J by 2 bases, 11 bases remained unmatched. This CDR3 is 19 amino acids long. CDR1 is SNHLY, CDR2 FYNNEI, per germline. This CDR3 is CASSDPGLAGYLAYNEQFF. The DNA of the CDR3 is TGTGCCAGCAGTGATCCGGGACTAGCGGGTTACCTGGCCTACAATGAGCAGTTCTTC.

This clone was detected only a few times. This chain links TRBV30 with TRBJ1-1; perhaps TRBD1 as D (5 bases). Germline V gene sequence: CDR1 GTSNPN, CDR2 SVGIG (reference sequence). CDR3 length: 16 residues. The ends were cut back, 2 bases at V and 1 base at J, with 17 bases in the middle. The CDR3 reads CAWSRELGRTNTEAFF. In nucleotides, the CDR3 is TGTGCCTGGAGTAGAGAGTTGGGGCGGACGAACACTGAAGCTTTCTTT.

This clone showed up just once. The V gene is TRBV6-5, the J gene TRBJ1-3; no firm D call. Trimming left V 4 bases short and J 2 bases short, with 9 bases between. CDR3 length equals 14 residues. Per the germline V gene, CDR1 is MNHEY and CDR2 is SVGAGI. CDR3 nucleotides: TGTGCCAGCAGTTTACGGGAGACTGGAAACACCATATATTTT. This codes for CASSLRETGNTIYF.

The V and J genes are TRBV28 and TRBJ2-1; no firm D call. CDR1 is MDHEN, CDR2 SYDVKM, per germline. With 8 bases removed from V and 4 bases from J, the gap between germline ends came to 6 bases. The CDR3 runs to 11 residues. The CDR3 DNA follows: TGTGCCAGCTTCAGTTACAATGAGCAGTTCTTC. Its protein product is CASFSYNEQFF.

The chain recombines TRBV11-2 with TRBJ2-1, with TRBD1 as a possible D gene (6 bases). Germline V lookup: CDR1 SGHAT, CDR2 FQNNGV. The length of the CDR3 is 16 residues. The germline V and J ends were trimmed by 2 bases and 7 bases, with 18 bases remaining between them. This chain's CDR3 is CASSLRRYRDGNEQFF. DNA of the CDR3: TGTGCCAGCAGCTTACGTAGGTACAGGGATGGGAATGAGCAGTTCTTC.

The V call is TRBV5-1, the J call TRBJ1-2, with TRBD1 identical over 11 bases. Looked up from germline, CDR1 is SGHRS and CDR2 is YFSETQ. The CDR3 totals 16 residues. V lost 3 bases, J lost 7 bases, and 11 bases stayed unmatched. In DNA form, the CDR3 reads TGCGCCAGCAGCTCTCCCGGGACAGGGGGAATAGGTGGCTACACCTTC. Translating it yields CASSSPGTGGIGGYTF. Variable domain in full (rest from reference TRBV5-1 and TRBJ1-2): KAGVTQTPRYLIKTRGQQVTLSCSPISGHRSVSWYQQTPGQGLQFLFEYFSETQRNKGNFPGRFSGRQFSNSRSEMNVSTLELGDSALYLCASSSPGTGGIGGYTFGSGTRLTVV.

The chain carries TRBV10-2 and TRBJ2-7; maybe TRBD1 (6 bases). CDR3 size: 14 residues. Trimming cost V 4 bases and J 7 bases, with 17 bases left between them. Germline values: CDR1 WSHSY, CDR2 SAAADI. This CDR3 reads CASSVTGSPREQYF. CDR3 DNA sequence: TGCGCCAGCAGTGTGACAGGCTCGCCTAGGGAGCAGTACTTC.

J is TRBJ2-6 and V is TRBV6-5; a possible D gene is TRBD1 (5 bases). This CDR3 has 15 amino acids. The V gene's germline CDR1 is MNHEY and CDR2 SVGAGI. V lost 2 bases, J lost 4 bases, and 9 bases lay in between. CDR3 amino acids: CASSYGAGGANVLTF. As DNA, the CDR3 is TGTGCCAGCAGTTACGGGGCAGGAGGGGCCAACGTCCTGACTTTC.

The chain links TRBV7-9 to TRBJ2-5, with 8 bases aligning to TRBD2. The germline CDR1 and CDR2 sequences are SEHNR and FQNEAQ (reference sequence). V was clipped by 7 bases and J by 5 bases; unmatched bases: 9. The CDR3 consists of 14 residues. The CDR3 DNA sequence: TGTGCCAGCACCAAACGGGGGGGCCAGGAGACCCAGTACTTC. As protein: CASTKRGGQETQYF.

V is TRBV19 and J is TRBJ2-5; 8 positions match TRBD1. The J call is doubtful: the DNA matches TRBJ2-7 better. This CDR3 contains 15 residues. Germline V gene sequence: CDR1 LNHDA, CDR2 SQIVND (reference sequence). In DNA form, the CDR3 reads TGTGCCAGTAGTATATCAGGGGGCCAATCCTACGAGCAGTACTTC. Protein sequence: CASSISGGQSYEQYF.

J is TRBJ2-7 and V is TRBV7-9, with D maybe TRBD1 (6 bases). The CDR3 runs 12 residues. Germline V CDR1 and CDR2: SEHNR, FQNEAQ (reference sequence). The V end was cut by 4 bases, the J end by 2 bases, with 6 bases between. CDR3 sequence: CASSSGAYEQYF. The CDR3 DNA sequence: TGTGCCAGCAGCTCAGGGGCCTACGAGCAGTACTTC.

J is TRBJ2-7 and V is TRBV27; 8 nucleotides agree with TRBD1. The ends lost 5 bases at V and 6 bases at J; junction bases unmatched: 12. The CDR3 is made up of 15 amino acids. The germline V gene has CDR1 MNHEY and CDR2 SMNVEV (reference sequence). CDR3: CASSPRGRGWGEQYF. In DNA, the CDR3 is TGTGCCAGCAGTCCCAGGGGGCGCGGGTGGGGCGAGCAGTACTTC.

This sequence joins TRBV4-1 and TRBJ2-5, with TRBD2 matching over 11 bases. The germline gives CDR1 MGHRA, CDR2 YSYEKL. V lost 3 bases and J lost 11; bases outside the gene matches: 14. This CDR3 is built from 16 residues. The CDR3 bases are TGCGCCAGCAGCCACTCCTCGTCTAGCGGGGGGCCAGAGCAGTACTTC. It encodes CASSHSSSSGGPEQYF.

The chain couples TRBV5-4 to TRBJ2-2; a possible D gene is TRBD2 (6 bases). The CDR3 totals 18 residues. Trimming took off 1 base at V and 4 bases at J, with 20 bases between the two ends. CDR1 and CDR2 (germline): SGHNT, YYREEE (reference sequence). The CDR3 coding sequence is TGTGCCAGCAGCTTGATAAGGCTCCCCCGGGGGATCACCGGGGAGCTGTTTTTT. Translating it yields CASSLIRLPRGITGELFF.

This clone appeared once. V usage is TRBV11-2 and J usage is TRBJ1-6, with TRBD1 matching 8 bases. Trimming cost V 5 bases and J 9 bases; bases outside gene matches: 3. CDR1 and CDR2 (germline): SGHAT, FQNNGV. This CDR3 is built from 13 residues. In DNA, the CDR3 is TGTGCCAGCAGCGGACAGGGTGGTTCACCCCTCCACTTT. As protein: CASSGQGGSPLHF.

The sample holds a few counts of this clone. The CDR3 nucleotides read TGTGCCAGCAGCTTTGGCGAAGTGAACACTGAAGCTTTCTTT. Its protein product is CASSFGEVNTEAFF. The chain is built from TRBV7-9 and TRBJ1-1, with D uncertain. From germline, CDR1 is SEHNR and CDR2 FQNEAQ (reference sequence). The CDR3 is made up of 14 amino acids. The V end was cut by 3 bases, the J end by 0 bases, with 8 bases between.

The chain links TRBV28 to TRBJ1-3; possibly TRBD1 for D (6 bases). Between the trimmed V and J ends, which lost 7 bases and 0 bases, there was a span of 22 bases. The V gene's germline CDR1 is MDHEN and CDR2 SYDVKM. The CDR3 spans 18 residues. The CDR3 region is CASNSTGTRSGSGNTIYF. CDR3 coding DNA: TGTGCCAGCAACTCGACAGGAACAAGATCGGGCTCTGGAAACACCATATATTTT.

V and J are TRBV7-9 and TRBJ2-5; 11 bases align to TRBD1. With the DNA end fitting TRBJ2-7 better, the J assignment may be wrong. Germline V gives CDR1 SEHNR, CDR2 FQNEAQ (reference sequence). The CDR3 has 17 residues. The chain's CDR3 is CASSFLFMGQGDYEQYF. CDR3 DNA: TGTGCCAGCAGCTTTCTATTTATGGGACAGGGGGACTACGAGCAGTACTTC.

The CDR3 loop is CASSQEQQSTDTQYF. As DNA, the CDR3 is TGTGCCAGCAGCCAAGAACAGCAGAGCACAGATACGCAGTATTTT. The chain has TRBV4-2 and TRBJ2-3, with D hard to call. The CDR3 has 15 amino acids. V lost 0 bases, J lost 0 bases, and 7 bases lay in between. CDR1 and CDR2 from the germline V gene are LGHNA and YNFKEQ.

The chain combines TRBV18 with TRBJ1-5; maybe TRBD1 (6 bases). The CDR3 runs to 17 residues. Germline CDR1 reads KGHSH; CDR2 reads LQKENI. V was shortened by 3 bases and J by 0 bases, with 15 bases between the two germline ends. The CDR3 coding sequence is TGTGCCAGCTCACCGCTACGGACAGAACATAGCAATCAGCCCCAGCATTTT. As protein: CASSPLRTEHSNQPQHF. Based on the CDR3 plus reference TRBV18 and TRBJ1-5, the full variable domain is NAGVMQNPRHLVRRRGQEARLRCSPMKGHSHVYWYRQLPEEGLKFMVYLQKENIIDESGMPKERFSAEFPKEGPSILRIQQVVRGDSAAYFCASSPLRTEHSNQPQHFGDGTRLSIL.